The rows below give T cell receptor beta chains drawn from one sample of a study of T cell changes during pregnancy in multiple sclerosis. The table came from immunoSEQ multiplex PCR; TCRdb's copy has only in-frame clones and leaves some out. The sample yields 40,000 or so clones, roughly nine tenths seen once. Sequencing was performed on peripheral blood, taken in the third trimester of pregnancy. The receptors stem from a female donor in good health, enrolled as a control in a pregnancy study. The CDR3 runs from the conserved cysteine through the conserved F or W. Each record gives: clone size, D gene, J gene, V gene, CDR3 DNA, CDR3 protein. The D gene is left open where the match is weak. Size tells how often a clone was seen (once, few, many) or the class of an expanded clone, and some rows leave it out.

abundance: NA
d_gene: NA
j_gene: TRBJ1-2
v_gene: TRBV30
CDR3nt: TGTGCCTGGGCCGCAGGTTCTAGCGGCTACACCTTC
CDR3aa: CAWAAGSSGYTF

abundance: NA
d_gene: NA
j_gene: TRBJ1-3
v_gene: TRBV25-1
CDR3nt: TGTGCCAGCAGTGATCCGGGGGTCCCCGGAAACACCATATATTTT
CDR3aa: CASSDPGVPGNTIYF

abundance: NA
d_gene: NA
j_gene: TRBJ1-1
v_gene: TRBV30
CDR3nt: TGTGCCTGGGGAGGGAACACTGAAGCTTTCTTT
CDR3aa: CAWGGNTEAFF

abundance: NA
d_gene: NA
j_gene: TRBJ2-7
v_gene: TRBV13
CDR3nt: TGTGCCAGCAGCTCCTCATGGGCAGCTGCCTACGAGCAGTACTTC
CDR3aa: CASSSSWAAAYEQYF

abundance: NA
d_gene: NA
j_gene: TRBJ2-1
v_gene: TRBV6-5
CDR3nt: TGTGCCAGCAGTTACGGCGGGTCTGGCAATGAGCAGTTCTTC
CDR3aa: CASSYGGSGNEQFF

abundance: NA
d_gene: TRBD1
j_gene: TRBJ2-2
v_gene: TRBV7-6
CDR3nt: TGTGCCAGCAGCTTCGGGACAGGGGACGGGGAGCTGTTTTTT
CDR3aa: CASSFGTGDGELFF

abundance: NA
d_gene: NA
j_gene: TRBJ1-4
v_gene: TRBV19
CDR3nt: TGTGCCAGTAGTATAGACCCAGGGCCTCTTCCTGAAAAACTGTTTTTT
CDR3aa: CASSIDPGPLPEKLFF

abundance: once
d_gene: TRBD2
j_gene: TRBJ2-7
v_gene: TRBV9
CDR3nt: TGTGCCAGCAGCGCCGGACTAGCGGGAGAATACGAGCAGTACTTC
CDR3aa: CASSAGLAGEYEQYF

abundance: NA
d_gene: NA
j_gene: TRBJ2-6
v_gene: TRBV6-1
CDR3nt: TGTGCCAACTCCAGGGATCCTGGGGCCAACGTCCTGACTTTC
CDR3aa: CANSRDPGANVLTF

abundance: NA
d_gene: TRBD1
j_gene: TRBJ2-2
v_gene: TRBV15
CDR3nt: TGTGCCACCAGCAGGGGACAGGGGGCGGACACCGGGGAGCTGTTTTTT
CDR3aa: CATSRGQGADTGELFF

abundance: NA
d_gene: NA
j_gene: TRBJ1-1
v_gene: TRBV5-6
CDR3nt: TGTGCCAGCGGTCAAACCGGGACAAGCCCCCGAGGCGGTGAAGCTTTCTTT
CDR3aa: CASGQTGTSPRGGEAFF

abundance: NA
d_gene: NA
j_gene: TRBJ1-4
v_gene: TRBV28
CDR3nt: TGTGCCAGCAGTTCATCGCCAGGGGATTTTCGGGAAAAACTGTTTTTT
CDR3aa: CASSSSPGDFREKLFF

abundance: NA
d_gene: TRBD2
j_gene: TRBJ2-5
v_gene: TRBV5-4
CDR3nt: TGTGCCAGCAGCTGGACTAGCGGGAGGGCGATGAGGGAGACCCAGTACTTC
CDR3aa: CASSWTSGRAMRETQYF

abundance: NA
d_gene: NA
j_gene: TRBJ1-4
v_gene: TRBV2
CDR3nt: TGTGCCAGCAGTGGAAACAGGGAGGGTGAAAAACTGTTTTTT
CDR3aa: CASSGNREGEKLFF

abundance: NA
d_gene: NA
j_gene: TRBJ1-2
v_gene: TRBV11-3
CDR3nt: TGTGCCAGCGCAGCGGGGGGTAGTGGCTACACCTTC
CDR3aa: CASAAGGSGYTF

abundance: NA
d_gene: TRBD1
j_gene: TRBJ2-1
v_gene: TRBV6-6
CDR3nt: TGTGTCAGCACCGCGGGACAGGGACCTCCCTACAATGAGCAGTTCTTC
CDR3aa: CVSTAGQGPPYNEQFF

abundance: NA
d_gene: NA
j_gene: TRBJ2-2
v_gene: TRBV9
CDR3nt: TGTGCCAGCAGCCCTCGGGCCGGGGAGCTGTTTTTT
CDR3aa: CASSPRAGELFF

abundance: NA
d_gene: NA
j_gene: TRBJ2-3
v_gene: TRBV5-6
CDR3nt: TGTGCCAGCAGCTCCGGGACTTCCTTGGCTACGCAGTATTTT
CDR3aa: CASSSGTSLATQYF

abundance: once
d_gene: TRBD2
j_gene: TRBJ2-7
v_gene: TRBV2
CDR3nt: TGTGCCAGCAGCGAAGGTCCAGCGGGAGGGCCGGGTGAGCAGTACTTC
CDR3aa: CASSEGPAGGPGEQYF

abundance: NA
d_gene: TRBD1
j_gene: TRBJ1-5
v_gene: TRBV15
CDR3nt: TGTGCCACCAGCAGACCGCGACAGGGGGCGGTTCAGCCCCAGCATTTT
CDR3aa: CATSRPRQGAVQPQHF

abundance: once
d_gene: NA
j_gene: TRBJ2-1
v_gene: TRBV21-1
CDR3nt: NA
CDR3aa: CASHLVGQGNNEQFF

abundance: NA
d_gene: TRBD1
j_gene: TRBJ1-4
v_gene: TRBV18
CDR3nt: TGTGCCAGCTCACCACAAGGGGGCGGTGAAAAACTGTTTTTT
CDR3aa: CASSPQGGGEKLFF

abundance: NA
d_gene: TRBD2
j_gene: TRBJ2-1
v_gene: TRBV27
CDR3nt: TGTGCCAGCAGTTTATTACCCCGACTCAGTCTAGCGGGAGGGAGGGAGCAGTTCTTC
CDR3aa: CASSLLPRLSLAGGREQFF

abundance: NA
d_gene: TRBD1
j_gene: TRBJ1-2
v_gene: TRBV9
CDR3nt: TGTGCCAGCAGAGACAGGGTTAATGGCTACACCTTC
CDR3aa: CASRDRVNGYTF

abundance: NA
d_gene: NA
j_gene: TRBJ1-2
v_gene: TRBV6-5
CDR3nt: TGTGCCAGCAGTCGGACCCTCCGGGGGGGCTACACCTTC
CDR3aa: CASSRTLRGGYTF

abundance: NA
d_gene: TRBD2
j_gene: TRBJ2-7
v_gene: TRBV11-2
CDR3nt: TGTGCCAGCAGCCCCTCGGGCGGGAGGGCCTCCTACGAGCAGTACTTC
CDR3aa: CASSPSGGRASYEQYF

abundance: once
d_gene: TRBD2
j_gene: TRBJ2-7
v_gene: TRBV2
CDR3nt: TGTGCCAGCAGTGATGAGGGGACTATAGCGTCCTACGAGCAGTACTTC
CDR3aa: CASSDEGTIASYEQYF

abundance: NA
d_gene: TRBD1
j_gene: TRBJ1-1
v_gene: TRBV7-2
CDR3nt: TGTGCCAGCAGCTTAGGGAAACAGGGGGCTAACACTGAAGCTTTCTTT
CDR3aa: CASSLGKQGANTEAFF

abundance: NA
d_gene: NA
j_gene: TRBJ1-2
v_gene: TRBV6-4
CDR3nt: TGTGCCAGCAGTTCCTTGGACAGCAGCTATGGCTACACCTTC
CDR3aa: CASSSLDSSYGYTF

abundance: NA
d_gene: NA
j_gene: TRBJ1-6
v_gene: TRBV2
CDR3nt: TGTGCCAGCAGTGGTCTTCCTAAGTCACCCCTCCACTTT
CDR3aa: CASSGLPKSPLHF